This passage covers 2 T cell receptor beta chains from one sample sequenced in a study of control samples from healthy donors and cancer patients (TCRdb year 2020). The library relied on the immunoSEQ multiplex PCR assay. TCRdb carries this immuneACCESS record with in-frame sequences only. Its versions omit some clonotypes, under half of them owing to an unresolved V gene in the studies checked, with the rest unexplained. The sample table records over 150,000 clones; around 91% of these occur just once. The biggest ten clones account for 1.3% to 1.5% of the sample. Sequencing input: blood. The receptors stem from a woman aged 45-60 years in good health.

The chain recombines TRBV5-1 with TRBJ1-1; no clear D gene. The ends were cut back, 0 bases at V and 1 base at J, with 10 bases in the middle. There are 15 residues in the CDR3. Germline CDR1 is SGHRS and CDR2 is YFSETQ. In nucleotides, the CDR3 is TGCGCCAGCAGCTTGGATCGGGTCTCGAACACTGAAGCTTTCTTT. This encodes CASSLDRVSNTEAFF.

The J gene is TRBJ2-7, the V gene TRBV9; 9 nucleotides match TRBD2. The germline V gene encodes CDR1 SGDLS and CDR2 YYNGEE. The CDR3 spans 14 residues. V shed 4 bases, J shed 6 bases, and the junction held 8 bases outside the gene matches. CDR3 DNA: TGTGCCAGCAGCCCCATAGCGGGAGAATCCGAGCAGTACTTC. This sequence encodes CASSPIAGESEQYF.